This T cell receptor (beta chain) was sequenced in a study of blood T cell repertoires in COVID-19. Sequenced by immunoSEQ multiplex PCR; TCRdb stores in-frame clones only, minus some. Of some 400,000 clones in the sample, around 87% were seen once. Germline V gene sequence: CDR1 SNHLY, CDR2 FYNNEI. This CDR3 contains 17 residues. J was trimmed by 2 bases and V by 6 bases; bases with no gene match: 10. Recovered status applied to Cohort 3 donors who had two consecutive negative PCRs. It also applied to those with clearance or with symptom resolution. This clone was seen more than once but under ten times.

Material: PBMCs or T cells enriched from blood (not recorded which). This receptor was obtained from a man aged 25-45 years who had recovered from COVID-19. V usage is TRBV2 and J usage is TRBJ2-5, with 12 bases that match TRBD2. CDR3 nucleotide sequence: TGTGCCAGCAGGGGAATTCCTGGACTAGCGGGACAAGAGACCCAGTACTTC. This codes for CASRGIPGLAGQETQYF.